This TCR beta chain comes out of a study of blood T cells in healthy people across ages (dated by TCRdb to between 2015 and 2016). The study in broad terms: In model experiments, template switching captured roughly one uniquely barcoded TCR beta cDNA molecule for every two T cells. To track age-related changes in TCR beta repertoire diversity, the study relied on deep sequencing normalized with unique cDNA molecular identifiers. Donors were grouped into four age groups: young (average about 15 years), middle-aged (roughly 40), aged (about 60) and long-lived (around 80). To avoid experimental bias, donors of different ages were distributed randomly across sequencing lanes. Using the same blood draw, the study looked at two additional independent replicas of 1 million unique cDNA reads for two donors, one aged 18 to 30 and the other aged 80 or older.

Donors were a few dozen systemically healthy Caucasian individuals from Russia aged 6 to 90 years. Approximately 9 milliliters of peripheral blood were collected from each donor into EDTA-treated Vacutainer tubes. Ficoll-Paque density-gradient centrifugation was used to isolate PBMCs, with at least 7 million per sample. Total RNA was extracted from PBMCs with Trizol reagent, with at least 5 micrograms obtained per sample. Naive CD45RAhigh/CD27high T cell percentages were measured by flow cytometry on a PBMC aliquot from every donor. The method was 5' RACE. Sequencing relied on an Illumina HiSeq 2500. A second PCR of roughly 6 to 11 cycles was run with a J-beta primer mix and a sample-barcoded 5' primer. Each TCR beta cDNA molecule received a unique molecular identifier from a template-switch 5' adaptor carrying 12 random nucleotides. Each sample yielded at least 3 million CDR3-containing paired-end reads. First-strand cDNA synthesis was performed from all RNA using the Mint cDNA synthesis kit, with priming by a TRBC-specific oligonucleotide. Following uracil-DNA glycosylase treatment, all cDNA underwent a first 18-cycle PCR with the universal primers M1SS and BC2_uni_R. From the authors' description of their analysis: Each sample was normalized by randomly selecting 1 million high-quality reads, each carrying a distinct molecular identifier. Reads with shared molecular identifiers were discarded instead of being binned into consensus sequences. MiTCR, run with a Q25 quality threshold and the strictest error-elimination algorithm, handled CDR3 identification, clonotype clustering and error correction. A nonparametric unseen species model using Euler transformation provided a lower-bound estimate of total TCR beta diversity. TCRdb passed the public sequencing reads through fastp at Q25 and MiXCR, retaining productive beta sequences. A single entry per CDR3 protein holds the most common genes and DNA from its merged rows. It is TCRdb's table, rather than the study itself, that gives the V and J calls and clone size. The sample includes 1.2 million to 1.5 million distinct CDR3 sequences, with approximately 60% observed a single time. The leading ten clones occupy over 6.5% of the sample.

The table lists this clonotype with a few counts. No antigen is known for it. No per-base quality is available; no much larger clone lies one base away. The CDR3 spans 16 residues, from the cysteine through the phenylalanine. Only the CDR3 part of the read is kept: 48 bases, read in frame from the first base. V and J are trimmed by 3 bases and 0 bases, and the gene matches miss 2 bases of the junction. The germline V gene (reference sequence) gives CDR1 as MNHEY and CDR2 as SMNVEV. Findings and caveats that apply to the study as a whole: Total diversity estimates from one million sequenced T cells were considered lower bounds and underestimates. The long-lived group showed more naive CD4+ T cells, fewer expanded clones and increased TCR diversity than the aged group, suggesting age selection. Conclusive comparison of naive and antigen-experienced compartments was prevented by the profiling of bulk unsorted PBMCs. Donor CMV infection status was unknown, potentially confounding age-related changes in expanded clonotypes. A strong correlation was found between observed TCR beta diversity and the percentage of naive T cells measured by flow cytometry. As age increased, observed TCR beta diversity per million T cells dropped in a roughly linear way, and a significant reduction was already evident by age 40.

The sequenced sample consisted of blood. The rearrangement combines TRBV27 with TRBJ1-6, and 7 bases in between align with TRBD1. The receptor was isolated from a man between 18 and 29 years old in good health. Here is the DNA: TGTGCCAGCAGTTTGTGGGACAGCTCCTATAATTCACCCCTCCACTTT. It codes for CASSLWDSSYNSPLHF.